The present entry profiles one TCR beta chain with its context. Its antigen is not identified. Here immunoSEQ multiplex PCR was the method, and the copy in TCRdb shows in-frame clones only, minus some. Of around 150,000 clones in the sample, roughly 94% were seen once. Trimming at V came to 5 bases and at J to 9 bases, leaving 14 bases not matched to a gene. Germline CDR1 reads KGHSH; CDR2 reads LQKENI. The CDR3 totals 16 residues. The data belong to a study of OX40 agonist ivuxolimab in advanced cancers. The overall study: Patients were 82.7% male with ages roughly 20 to 90, mean about 65. General observations from the study: At 0.1 to 3.0 mg/kg and by week 6, clonal expansion occurred in CD4+ and CD8+ blood T cells.

Patients who had autoimmune disease history or got systemic immunosuppression were left out. Samples of blood were obtained at baseline, on cycle 4 day 1, and on cycle 7 day 1. This specimen consisted of CD4+ or CD8+ T cells sorted from blood, obtained in a trial of the OX40 agonist ivuxolimab. This chain uses TRBV18 with TRBJ2-4; the match to TRBD1 covers 9 bases. This receptor was obtained from an adult with an advanced solid tumor such as melanoma, head and neck, liver or kidney cancer. The CDR3 region is CASSSARGQGITIQYF. CDR3 in DNA: TGTGCCAGCTCATCTGCCCGGGGACAGGGAATTACCATTCAGTACTTC.